This record concerns one T cell receptor (beta chain) sequence. The data were obtained in a study of blood T cell repertoires in COVID-19. Per the germline V gene, CDR1 is SGHTA and CDR2 is FQGNSA. CDR3 length equals 14 residues. The J segment lost 2 bases and the V segment lost 4 bases, leaving 5 bases of the junction unmatched. Assay used: immunoSEQ multiplex PCR; TCRdb lists only in-frame clones, some missing. The sample gives about 68,000 clones, around 83% of which show up once; 40% to 45% is in the top ten. The J gene is TRBJ2-7, the V gene TRBV7-2; 7 bases line up with TRBD1. The TCR originated in an elderly man with acute or convalescent COVID-19. Sequencing was performed on peripheral blood. The CDR3 here is CASSSPQGTYEQYF. The CDR3 bases are TGTGCCAGCAGCTCCCCACAGGGGACCTACGAGCAGTACTTC.